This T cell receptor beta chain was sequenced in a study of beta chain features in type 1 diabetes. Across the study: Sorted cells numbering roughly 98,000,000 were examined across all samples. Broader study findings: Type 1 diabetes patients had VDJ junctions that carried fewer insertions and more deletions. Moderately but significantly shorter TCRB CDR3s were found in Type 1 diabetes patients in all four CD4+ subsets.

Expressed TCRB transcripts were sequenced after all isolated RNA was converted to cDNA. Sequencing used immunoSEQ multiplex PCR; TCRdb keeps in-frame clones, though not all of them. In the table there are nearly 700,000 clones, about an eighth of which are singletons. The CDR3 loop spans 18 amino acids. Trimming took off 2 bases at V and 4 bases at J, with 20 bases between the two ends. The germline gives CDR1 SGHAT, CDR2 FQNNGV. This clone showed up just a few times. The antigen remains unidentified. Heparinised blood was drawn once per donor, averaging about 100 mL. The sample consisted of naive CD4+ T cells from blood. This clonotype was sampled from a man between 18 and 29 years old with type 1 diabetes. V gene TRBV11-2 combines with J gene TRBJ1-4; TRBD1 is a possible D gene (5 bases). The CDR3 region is CASSLNGVPRGDNEKLFF. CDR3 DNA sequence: TGTGCCAGCAGCTTAAACGGGGTCCCACGAGGGGATAATGAAAAACTGTTTTTT.